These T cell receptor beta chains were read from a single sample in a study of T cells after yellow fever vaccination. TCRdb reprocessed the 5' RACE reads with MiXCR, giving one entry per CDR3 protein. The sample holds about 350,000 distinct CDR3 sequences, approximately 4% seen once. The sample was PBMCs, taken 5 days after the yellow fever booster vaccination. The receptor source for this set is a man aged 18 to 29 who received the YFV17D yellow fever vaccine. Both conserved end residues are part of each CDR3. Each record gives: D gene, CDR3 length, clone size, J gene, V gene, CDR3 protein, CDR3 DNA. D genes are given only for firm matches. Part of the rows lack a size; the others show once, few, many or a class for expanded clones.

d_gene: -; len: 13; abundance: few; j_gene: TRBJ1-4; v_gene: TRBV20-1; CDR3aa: CSANRVANEKLFF; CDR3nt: TGCAGTGCTAACAGGGTCGCTAATGAAAAACTGTTTTTT
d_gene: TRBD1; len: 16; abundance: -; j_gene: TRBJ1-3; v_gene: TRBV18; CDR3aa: CASSPVGQGAGNTIYF; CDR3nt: TGTGCCAGCTCACCCGTCGGACAGGGCGCTGGAAACACCATATATTTT
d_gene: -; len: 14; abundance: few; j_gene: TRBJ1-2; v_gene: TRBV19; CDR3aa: CASSMAVGNYGYTF; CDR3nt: TGTGCCAGTAGTATGGCAGTGGGAAACTATGGCTACACCTTC
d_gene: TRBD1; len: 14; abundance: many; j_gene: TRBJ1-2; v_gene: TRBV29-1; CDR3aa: CSVEDRARLYGYTF; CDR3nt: TGCAGCGTGGAGGACAGGGCCCGCCTCTATGGCTACACCTTC
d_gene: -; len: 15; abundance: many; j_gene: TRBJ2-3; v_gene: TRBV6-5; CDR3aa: CASTLTEAGTDTQYF; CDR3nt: TGTGCCAGCACCCTCACGGAGGCGGGGACAGATACGCAGTATTTT
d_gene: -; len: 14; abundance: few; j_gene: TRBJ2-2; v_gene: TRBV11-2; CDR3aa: CASSHLRSTGELFF; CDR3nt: TGTGCCAGCAGTCACCTCAGGAGCACCGGGGAGCTGTTTTTT
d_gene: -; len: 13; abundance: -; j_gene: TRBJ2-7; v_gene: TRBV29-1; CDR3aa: CSVAPTDTYEQYF; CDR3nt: TGCAGCGTTGCCCCCACGGATACCTACGAGCAGTACTTC
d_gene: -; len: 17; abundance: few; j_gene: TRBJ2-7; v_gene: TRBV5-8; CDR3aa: CASSRMVGGTATPEQYF; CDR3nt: TGTGCCAGCAGCCGAATGGTGGGCGGGACCGCCACCCCCGAGCAGTACTTC
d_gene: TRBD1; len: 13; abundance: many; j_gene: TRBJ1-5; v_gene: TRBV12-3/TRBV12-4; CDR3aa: CASRGTGNQPQHF; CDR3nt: TGTGCCAGCAGGGGGACAGGCAATCAGCCCCAGCATTTT
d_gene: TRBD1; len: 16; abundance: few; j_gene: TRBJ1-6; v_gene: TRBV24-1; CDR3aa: CATSATGTGVLGPLHF; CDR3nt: TGTGCCACCAGCGCGACAGGGACAGGGGTTTTAGGACCCCTCCACTTT
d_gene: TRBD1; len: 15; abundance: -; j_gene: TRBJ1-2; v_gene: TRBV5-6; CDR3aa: CASSALGQGANGYTF; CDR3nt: TGTGCCAGCAGCGCCCTGGGACAGGGGGCAAACGGCTACACCTTC
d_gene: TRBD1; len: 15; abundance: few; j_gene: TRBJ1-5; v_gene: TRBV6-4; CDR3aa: CASSDRTGTDQPQHF; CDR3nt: TGTGCCAGCAGTGATCGGACAGGGACGGACCAGCCCCAGCATTTT
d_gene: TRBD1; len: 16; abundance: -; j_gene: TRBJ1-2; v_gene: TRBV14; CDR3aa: CASSQDYGGQGFGYTF; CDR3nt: TGTGCCAGCAGCCAAGACTACGGAGGACAGGGCTTCGGCTACACCTTC
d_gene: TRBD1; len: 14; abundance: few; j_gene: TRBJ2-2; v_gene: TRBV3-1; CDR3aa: CASRHRGNTGELFF; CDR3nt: TGTGCCAGCAGACACAGGGGGAACACCGGGGAGCTGTTTTTT
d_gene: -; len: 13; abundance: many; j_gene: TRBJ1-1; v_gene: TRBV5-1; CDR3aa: CASSLPQNTEAFF; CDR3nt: TGCGCCAGCAGCTTGCCACAGAACACTGAAGCTTTCTTT
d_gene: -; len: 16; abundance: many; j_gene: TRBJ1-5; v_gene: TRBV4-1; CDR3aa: CASSRPGEGSNQPQHF; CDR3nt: TGCGCCAGCAGCCGCCCGGGAGAGGGTAGCAATCAGCCCCAGCATTTT
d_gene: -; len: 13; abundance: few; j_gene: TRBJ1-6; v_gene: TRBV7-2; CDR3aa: CASSLGSATPLHF; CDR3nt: TGTGCCAGCAGCTTAGGTTCAGCCACACCCCTCCACTTT